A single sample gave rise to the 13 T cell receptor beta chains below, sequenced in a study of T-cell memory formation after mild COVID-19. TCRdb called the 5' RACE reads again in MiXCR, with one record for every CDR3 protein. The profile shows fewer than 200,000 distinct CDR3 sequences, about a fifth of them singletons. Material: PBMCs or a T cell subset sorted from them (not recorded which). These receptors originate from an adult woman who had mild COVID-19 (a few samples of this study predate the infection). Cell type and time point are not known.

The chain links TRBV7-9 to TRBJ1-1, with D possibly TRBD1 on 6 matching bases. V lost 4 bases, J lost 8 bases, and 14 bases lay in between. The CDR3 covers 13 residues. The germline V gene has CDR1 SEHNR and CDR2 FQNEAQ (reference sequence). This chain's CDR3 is CASSSSDRKEAFF. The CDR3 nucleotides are TGTGCCAGCAGCTCCTCGGACAGAAAGGAAGCTTTCTTT.

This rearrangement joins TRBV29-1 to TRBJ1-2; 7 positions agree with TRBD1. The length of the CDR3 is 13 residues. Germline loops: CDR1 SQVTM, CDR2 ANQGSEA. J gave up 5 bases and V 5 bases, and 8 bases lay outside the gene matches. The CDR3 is CSVTPGTEYGYTF. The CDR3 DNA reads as TGCAGCGTTACCCCCGGGACAGAGTATGGCTACACCTTC.

The CDR3 DNA is TGTGCCACCAGTGATTTTGGGACTGAAGCTTTCTTT. This codes for CATSDFGTEAFF. The chain has TRBV24-1 and TRBJ1-1; D is unresolved. This CDR3 region has 12 residues. Looked up from germline, CDR1 is KGHDR and CDR2 is SFDVKD. V lost 1 base and J lost 5, with 4 bases in between.

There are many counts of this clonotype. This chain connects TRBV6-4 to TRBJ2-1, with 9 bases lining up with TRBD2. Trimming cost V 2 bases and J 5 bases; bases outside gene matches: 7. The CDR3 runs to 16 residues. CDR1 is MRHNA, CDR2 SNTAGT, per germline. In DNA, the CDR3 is TGTGCCAGCAGTGACATGGCGGGGGGGCCAAACAATGAGCAGTTCTTC. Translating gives CASSDMAGGPNNEQFF.

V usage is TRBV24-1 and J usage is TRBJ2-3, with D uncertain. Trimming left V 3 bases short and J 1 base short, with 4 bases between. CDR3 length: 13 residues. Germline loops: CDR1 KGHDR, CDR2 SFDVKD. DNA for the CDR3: TGTGCCACCAGTGATCGGGGCACAGATACGCAGTATTTT. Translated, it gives CATSDRGTDTQYF.

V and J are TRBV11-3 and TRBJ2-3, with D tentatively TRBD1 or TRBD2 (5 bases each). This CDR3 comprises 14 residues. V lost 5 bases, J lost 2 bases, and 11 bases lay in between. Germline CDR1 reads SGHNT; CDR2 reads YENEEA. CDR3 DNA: TGTGCCAGCAGCGGGACGGATCTCACAGATACGCAGTATTTT. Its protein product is CASSGTDLTDTQYF.

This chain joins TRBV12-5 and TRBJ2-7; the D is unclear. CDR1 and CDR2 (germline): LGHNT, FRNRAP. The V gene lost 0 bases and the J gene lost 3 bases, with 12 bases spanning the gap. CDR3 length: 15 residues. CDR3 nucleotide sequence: TGTGCTAGTGGTTTGGTACTCCACAACGGCTACGAGCAGTACTTC. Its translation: CASGLVLHNGYEQYF.

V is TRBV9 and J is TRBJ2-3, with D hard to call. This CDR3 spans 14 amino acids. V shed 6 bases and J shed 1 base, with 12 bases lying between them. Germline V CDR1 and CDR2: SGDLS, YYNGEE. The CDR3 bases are TGTGCCAGCAACCAGTGGCGCGGCACAGATACGCAGTATTTT. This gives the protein CASNQWRGTDTQYF.

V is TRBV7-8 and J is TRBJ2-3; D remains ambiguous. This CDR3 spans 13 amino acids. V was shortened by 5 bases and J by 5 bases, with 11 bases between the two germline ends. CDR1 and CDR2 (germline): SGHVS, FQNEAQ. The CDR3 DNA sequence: TGTGCCAGCAGCACCCAAGAGCTAGATACGCAGTATTTT. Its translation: CASSTQELDTQYF.

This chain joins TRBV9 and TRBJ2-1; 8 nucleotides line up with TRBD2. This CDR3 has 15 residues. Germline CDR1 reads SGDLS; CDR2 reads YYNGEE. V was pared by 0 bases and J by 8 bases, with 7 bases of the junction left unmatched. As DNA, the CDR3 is TGTGCCAGCAGCGTAGAGTTGGGACTAGTATATGAGCAGTTCTTC. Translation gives CASSVELGLVYEQFF. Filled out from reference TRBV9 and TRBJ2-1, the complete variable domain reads DSGVTQTPKHLITATGQRVTLRCSPRSGDLSVYWYQQSLDQGLQFLIQYYNGEERAKGNILERFSAQQFPDLHSELNLSSLELGDSALYFCASSVELGLVYEQFFGPGTRLTVL.

The CDR3 reads CASSRSTYYGYTF. CDR3 DNA: TGTGCCAGCAGCCGTAGCACATACTATGGCTACACCTTC. The chain couples TRBV6-5 to TRBJ1-2; D unclear. V was shortened by 6 bases and J by 3 bases, with 11 bases between the two germline ends. Germline values: CDR1 MNHEY, CDR2 SVGAGI. The CDR3 spans 13 residues.

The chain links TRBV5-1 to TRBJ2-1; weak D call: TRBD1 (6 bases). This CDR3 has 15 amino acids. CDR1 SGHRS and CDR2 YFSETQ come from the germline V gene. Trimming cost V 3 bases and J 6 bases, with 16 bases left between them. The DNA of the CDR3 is TGCGCCAGCAGCTCCAACAGGGTAGTAGGCAATGAGCAGTTCTTC. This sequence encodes CASSSNRVVGNEQFF.

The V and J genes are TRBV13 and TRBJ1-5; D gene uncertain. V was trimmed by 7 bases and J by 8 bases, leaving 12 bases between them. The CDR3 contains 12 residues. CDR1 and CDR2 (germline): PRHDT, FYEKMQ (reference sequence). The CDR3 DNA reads TGTGCCAGCACCTCCTCCCCCGAGCCCCAGCATTTT. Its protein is CASTSSPEPQHF.